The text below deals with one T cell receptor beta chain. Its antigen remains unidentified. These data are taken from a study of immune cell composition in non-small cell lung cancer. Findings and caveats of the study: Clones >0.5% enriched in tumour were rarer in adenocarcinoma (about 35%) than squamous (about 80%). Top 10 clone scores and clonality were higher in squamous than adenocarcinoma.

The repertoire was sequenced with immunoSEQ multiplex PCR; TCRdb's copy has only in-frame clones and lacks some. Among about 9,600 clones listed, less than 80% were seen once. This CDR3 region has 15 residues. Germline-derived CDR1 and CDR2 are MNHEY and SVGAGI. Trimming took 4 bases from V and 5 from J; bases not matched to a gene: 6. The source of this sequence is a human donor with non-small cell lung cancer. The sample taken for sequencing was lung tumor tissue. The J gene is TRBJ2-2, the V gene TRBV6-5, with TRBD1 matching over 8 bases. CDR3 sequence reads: CASSSRTGKTGELFF. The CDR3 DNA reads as TGTGCCAGCAGTTCCCGGACAGGGAAGACCGGGGAGCTGTTTTTT.